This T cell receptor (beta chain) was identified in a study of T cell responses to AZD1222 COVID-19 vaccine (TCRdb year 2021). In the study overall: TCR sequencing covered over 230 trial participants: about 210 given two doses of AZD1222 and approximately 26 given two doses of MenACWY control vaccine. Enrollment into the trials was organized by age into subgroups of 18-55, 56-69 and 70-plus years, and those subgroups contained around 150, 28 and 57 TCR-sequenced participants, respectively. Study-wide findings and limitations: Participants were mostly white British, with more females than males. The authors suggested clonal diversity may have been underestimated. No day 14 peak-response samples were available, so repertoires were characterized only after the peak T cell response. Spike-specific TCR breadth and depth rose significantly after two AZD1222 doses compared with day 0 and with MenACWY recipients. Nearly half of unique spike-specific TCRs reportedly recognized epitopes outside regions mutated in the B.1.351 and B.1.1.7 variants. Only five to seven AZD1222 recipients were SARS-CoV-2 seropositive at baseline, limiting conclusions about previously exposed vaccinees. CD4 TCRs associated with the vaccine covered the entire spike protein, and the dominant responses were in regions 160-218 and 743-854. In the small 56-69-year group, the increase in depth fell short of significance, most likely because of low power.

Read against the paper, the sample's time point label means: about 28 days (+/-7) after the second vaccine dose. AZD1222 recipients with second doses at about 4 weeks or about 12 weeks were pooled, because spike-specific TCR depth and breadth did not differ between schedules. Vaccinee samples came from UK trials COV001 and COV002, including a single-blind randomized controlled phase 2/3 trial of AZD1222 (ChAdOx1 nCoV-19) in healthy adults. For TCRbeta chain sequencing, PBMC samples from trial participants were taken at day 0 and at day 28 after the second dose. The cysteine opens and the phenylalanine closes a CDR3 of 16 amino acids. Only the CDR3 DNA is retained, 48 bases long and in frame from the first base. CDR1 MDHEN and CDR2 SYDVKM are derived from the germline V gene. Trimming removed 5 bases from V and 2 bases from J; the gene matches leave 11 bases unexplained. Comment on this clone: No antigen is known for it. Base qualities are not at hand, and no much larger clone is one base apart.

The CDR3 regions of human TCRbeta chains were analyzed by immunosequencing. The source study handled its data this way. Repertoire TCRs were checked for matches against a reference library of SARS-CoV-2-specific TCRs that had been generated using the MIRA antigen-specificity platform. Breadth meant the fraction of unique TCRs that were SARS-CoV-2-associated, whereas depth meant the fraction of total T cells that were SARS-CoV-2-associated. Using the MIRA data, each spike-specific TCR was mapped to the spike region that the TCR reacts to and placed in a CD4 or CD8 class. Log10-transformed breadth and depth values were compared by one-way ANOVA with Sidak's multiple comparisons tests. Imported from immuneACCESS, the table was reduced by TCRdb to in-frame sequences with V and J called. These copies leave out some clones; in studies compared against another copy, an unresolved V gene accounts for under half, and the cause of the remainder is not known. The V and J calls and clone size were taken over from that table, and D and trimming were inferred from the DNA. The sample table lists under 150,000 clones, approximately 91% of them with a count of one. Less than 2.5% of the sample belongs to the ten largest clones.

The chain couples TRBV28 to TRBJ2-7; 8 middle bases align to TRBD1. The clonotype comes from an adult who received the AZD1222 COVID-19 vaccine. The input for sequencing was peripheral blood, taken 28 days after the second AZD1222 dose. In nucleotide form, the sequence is TGTGCCAGCAGTCTCCAGGGGGCGAGAGTAACCTACGAGCAGTACTTC. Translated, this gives CASSLQGARVTYEQYF.